This TCR beta chain was sequenced during a study of blood T cells in healthy people across ages. Study-level findings and limits: TCR beta diversity tracked closely with naive T cell percentage. When set beside aged donors, long-lived donors presented more naive CD4+ cells and higher diversity. Researchers said unsorted PBMCs prevented a conclusive naive versus antigen-experienced comparison.

This clonotype has more than one count but fewer than ten. The antigen is undetermined. V lost 2 bases to trimming and J lost 5 bases, with 16 bases between them. The CDR3 is 15 residues long. The germline CDR1 and CDR2 sequences are SGHDT and YYEEEE. A second PCR of about 7 to 12 cycles used a sample-barcoded 5' primer and a J-beta primer mix. Each TCR beta cDNA got a 12-nucleotide random molecular identifier. Each CDR3 protein is one row after TCRdb ran MiXCR on the 5' RACE reads. The top ten hold about 4.1% of the sample, which has around 1,600,000 distinct CDR3 sequences, 42% seen once. This rearrangement joins TRBV5-6 to TRBJ1-2; possible D gene TRBD1, 6 bases. The specimen sequenced was blood. This clonotype was sampled from a woman aged 18-29 years in good health. CDR3 DNA sequence: TGTGCCAGCAGCTTCGCTCCGCAGGGGCAATATGGCTACACCTTC. The encoded protein is CASSFAPQGQYGYTF.